The rows below give T cell receptor beta chains drawn from one sample of a study of blood T cell repertoires in COVID-19. Produced via immunoSEQ multiplex PCR; TCRdb's table is partial and in-frame only. The data show 350,000 or so clones, about 88% seen once. Sequencing was performed on PBMCs or T cells enriched from blood (not recorded which). The receptors were gathered from a woman in her thirties who had been exposed to COVID-19. Each CDR3 is given with its conserved first and last residue. Each record gives: J gene, clone size, V gene, D gene, CDR3 protein, CDR3 DNA. D genes are given only for firm matches. Size values are once, few and many counts, or a class for expanded clones, and some rows have none.

j_call: TRBJ2-7; clone_size: NA; v_call: TRBV28; d_call: NA; cdr3_aa: CASVPGTSYEQYF; cdr3_nt: TGTGCCAGCGTCCCGGGAACCTCCTACGAGCAGTACTTC
j_call: TRBJ2-1; clone_size: NA; v_call: TRBV7-9; d_call: TRBD2; cdr3_aa: CASSPGLAGYNEQFF; cdr3_nt: TGTGCCAGCAGCCCGGGACTAGCGGGATACAATGAGCAGTTCTTC
j_call: TRBJ2-7; clone_size: NA; v_call: TRBV14; d_call: NA; cdr3_aa: CASSPSAGSSYEQYF; cdr3_nt: TGTGCCAGCAGCCCCTCCGCGGGATCGTCCTACGAGCAGTACTTC
j_call: TRBJ2-7; clone_size: few; v_call: TRBV20-1; d_call: TRBD1; cdr3_aa: CSASQVQGAALEQYF; cdr3_nt: TGCAGTGCTAGTCAGGTACAGGGGGCAGCGTTGGAGCAGTACTTC
j_call: TRBJ1-2; clone_size: NA; v_call: TRBV14; d_call: NA; cdr3_aa: CASSPRTTDGYTF; cdr3_nt: TGTGCCAGCAGCCCCAGGACAACCGATGGCTACACCTTC
j_call: TRBJ1-1; clone_size: NA; v_call: TRBV19; d_call: NA; cdr3_aa: CASRGIQGTSKFF; cdr3_nt: TGTGCCAGTAGGGGGATACAGGGTACATCAAAGTTCTTT
j_call: TRBJ1-4; clone_size: NA; v_call: TRBV5-4; d_call: TRBD1; cdr3_aa: CASSWTGTNEKLFF; cdr3_nt: TGTGCCAGCAGCTGGACAGGGACAAATGAAAAACTGTTTTTT
j_call: TRBJ2-6; clone_size: NA; v_call: TRBV6-5; d_call: NA; cdr3_aa: CASSYLVGGANVLTF; cdr3_nt: TGTGCCAGCAGTTACCTAGTTGGTGGGGCCAACGTCCTGACTTTC
j_call: TRBJ1-4; clone_size: NA; v_call: TRBV30; d_call: NA; cdr3_aa: CAWSSGYTNEKLFF; cdr3_nt: TGTGCCTGGAGTAGCGGATACACTAATGAAAAACTGTTTTTT
j_call: TRBJ1-2; clone_size: NA; v_call: TRBV3-1/TRBV3-2; d_call: TRBD1; cdr3_aa: CASSQVPPGQGRNYGYTF; cdr3_nt: TGTGCCAGCAGCCAAGTACCCCCGGGACAGGGGAGGAACTATGGCTACACCTTC
j_call: TRBJ2-7; clone_size: NA; v_call: TRBV4-1; d_call: NA; cdr3_aa: CASSQDSQASSYEQYF; cdr3_nt: TGCGCCAGCAGCCAAGATTCACAGGCGAGCTCCTACGAGCAGTACTTC
j_call: TRBJ1-1; clone_size: few; v_call: TRBV28; d_call: NA; cdr3_aa: CASSKTGERAFF; cdr3_nt: TGTGCCAGCAGTAAGACCGGGGAGAGAGCTTTCTTT
j_call: TRBJ1-1; clone_size: once; v_call: TRBV28; d_call: TRBD1; cdr3_aa: CASSPRGSGNTEAFF; cdr3_nt: TGTGCCAGCAGCCCCAGGGGGTCGGGGAACACTGAAGCTTTCTTT
j_call: TRBJ1-1; clone_size: NA; v_call: TRBV6-5; d_call: TRBD1; cdr3_aa: CASSYRGTGRNTEAFF; cdr3_nt: TGTGCCAGCAGTTACCGTGGGACAGGCCGGAACACTGAAGCTTTCTTT